This T cell receptor (beta chain) originates from a study of OX40 agonist ivuxolimab in advanced cancers. Germline loops: CDR1 MNHEY, CDR2 SMNVEV (reference sequence). This CDR3 is built from 17 residues. J lost 6 bases, V lost 0 bases, and 8 bases had no gene match. Repertoires were generated with immunoSEQ multiplex PCR, while TCRdb's copy carries only in-frame clones and drops some. Of some 11,000 clones listed, approximately 78% are singletons. The sequencing used CD4+ or CD8+ T cells sorted from blood, collected in a trial of the OX40 agonist ivuxolimab. The origin of this receptor is an adult with an advanced solid tumor such as melanoma, head and neck, liver or kidney cancer. The rearrangement links TRBV27 to TRBJ2-1; 10 bases line up with TRBD2. CDR3 sequence (DNA): TGTGCCAGCAGTTTATCTGTGGGGACTAGCGATATCAATGAGCAGTTCTTC. It codes for CASSLSVGTSDINEQFF.